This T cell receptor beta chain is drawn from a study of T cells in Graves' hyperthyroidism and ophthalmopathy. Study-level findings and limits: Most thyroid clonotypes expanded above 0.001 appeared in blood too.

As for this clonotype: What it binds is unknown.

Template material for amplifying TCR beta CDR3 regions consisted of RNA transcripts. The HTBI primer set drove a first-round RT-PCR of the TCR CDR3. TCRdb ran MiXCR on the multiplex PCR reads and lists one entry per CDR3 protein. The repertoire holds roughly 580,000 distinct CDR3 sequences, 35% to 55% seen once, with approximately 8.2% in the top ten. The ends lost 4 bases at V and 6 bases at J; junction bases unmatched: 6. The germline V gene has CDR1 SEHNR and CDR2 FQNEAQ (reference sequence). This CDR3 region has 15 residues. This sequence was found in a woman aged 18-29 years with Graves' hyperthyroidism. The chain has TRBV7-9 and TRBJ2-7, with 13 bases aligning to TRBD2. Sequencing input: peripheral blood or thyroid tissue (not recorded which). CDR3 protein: CASSSGLAGVVEQYF. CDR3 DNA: TGTGCCAGCAGCTCTGGACTAGCGGGAGTGGTCGAGCAGTACTTC.